What follows are 30 T cell receptor beta chains derived from one specimen sequenced in a study of a mutant IDH1 vaccine in newly diagnosed glioma. Sample time point: week 47, end of study. Alongside topical imiquimod, each dose of vaccine comprised 300 ug of mutant IDH1 20-mer peptide. Repertoires were generated with immunoSEQ multiplex PCR, while TCRdb's copy carries only in-frame clones and drops some. Here the sample spans roughly 86,000 clones, 75% to 90% being singletons. For these TCRs, the target antigens are not known. The material was PBMCs, obtained from a glioma patient whose treatment included an IDH1 peptide vaccine. The receptors shown here come from a man aged 35-49 years with glioma.

V and J are TRBV7-2 and TRBJ2-1, with TRBD2 as a possible D gene (7 bases). Germline loops: CDR1 SGHTA, CDR2 FQGNSA. V was trimmed by 0 bases and J by 4 bases, leaving 16 bases between them. The CDR3 extends over 17 amino acids. DNA for the CDR3: TGTGCCAGCAGCTTAGCCTTACGGGGGGCCGATTACAATGAGCAGTTCTTC. As protein: CASSLALRGADYNEQFF.

This clone was seen once. The V gene is TRBV5-4, the J gene TRBJ2-7; D gene unclear. The V and J ends lost 1 base and 6 bases respectively, with 11 bases between them. Germline V gene data show CDR1 as SGHNT and CDR2 as YYREEE (reference sequence). The CDR3 totals 13 residues. The CDR3 sequence is CASSLSGRSEQYF. In nucleotides, the CDR3 is TGTGCCAGCAGCTTGAGTGGCCGGAGCGAGCAGTACTTC. The full variable domain, completed using reference TRBV5-4 and TRBJ2-7, is ETGVTQSPTHLIKTRGQQVTLRCSSQSGHNTVSWYQQALGQGPQFIFQYYREEENGRGNFPPRFSGLQFPNYSSELNVNALELDDSALYLCASSLSGRSEQYFGPGTRLTVT.

The V call is TRBV29-1, the J call TRBJ2-5; D may be TRBD2 (6 bases). The closer fit of TRBJ2-7 to the DNA end suggests the J call may be wrong. CDR1 and CDR2 (germline): SQVTM, ANQGSEA. CDR3 size: 15 residues. The CDR3 loop is CSVEFAGTGDYEQYF. The CDR3 bases are TGCAGCGTTGAGTTTGCGGGTACGGGGGACTACGAGCAGTACTTC.

This clone occurred once. The chain couples TRBV28 to TRBJ1-2; maybe TRBD1 (5 bases). This CDR3 has 13 residues. Germline assignment: CDR1 MDHEN and CDR2 SYDVKM. V gave up 1 base and J gave up 4 bases, with 7 bases separating them. Here the CDR3 reads CASSLSQGYGYTF. CDR3 DNA sequence: TGTGCCAGCAGTTTATCGCAGGGCTATGGCTACACCTTC.

The gene calls are TRBV30 and TRBJ2-7; D possibly corresponds to TRBD1 (6 bases). Trimming took off 2 bases at V and 1 base at J, with 15 bases between the two ends. Germline CDR1 GTSNPN, CDR2 SVGIG (reference sequence). The CDR3 is 15 residues long. The DNA for the CDR3 is TGTGCCTGGAGTCCCGGGACACTACCTTCCTACGAGCAGTACTTC. Its translation is CAWSPGTLPSYEQYF. The variable domain in full, with the rest retrieved from reference TRBV30 and TRBJ2-7, is SQTIHQWPATLVQPVGSPLSLECTVEGTSNPNLYWYRQAAGRGLQLLFYSVGIGQISSEVPQNLSASRPQDRQFILSSKKLLLSDSGFYLCAWSPGTLPSYEQYFGPGTRLTVT.

CDR3 residues: CSAVTGGLDGELFF. CDR3 DNA: TGCAGCGCTGTGACAGGGGGCCTGGACGGGGAGCTGTTTTTT. This chain connects TRBV29-1 to TRBJ2-2, with 10 bases lining up with TRBD1. J lost 7 bases, V lost 7 bases, and 9 bases had no gene match. The CDR3 covers 14 residues. The V gene's germline CDR1 is SQVTM and CDR2 ANQGSEA.

This clone turned up a few times. This chain uses TRBV6-4 with TRBJ2-3; 12 bases are shared with TRBD2. V dropped 6 bases and J dropped 4; count of bases not matched to a gene: 5. The CDR3 covers 15 residues. The germline V gene encodes CDR1 MRHNA and CDR2 SNTAGT. The CDR3 protein is CASSETSGGSDTQYF. Here the CDR3 DNA reads TGTGCCAGCAGCGAGACTAGCGGGGGTTCAGATACGCAGTATTTT.

The genes are TRBV15 and TRBJ2-3, with D maybe TRBD2 (7 bases). The CDR3 spans 16 residues. The V end was cut by 4 bases, the J end by 5 bases, with 19 bases between. Germline CDR1 and CDR2: LNHNV and YYDKDF (reference sequence). CDR3 amino acids: CATSNTGRAGRDTQYF. The CDR3 DNA reads TGTGCCACCAGCAACACAGGGAGGGCCGGGAGAGATACGCAGTATTTT. Filled out from reference TRBV15 and TRBJ2-3, the complete variable domain reads DAMVIQNPRYQVTQFGKPVTLSCSQTLNHNVMYWYQQKSSQAPKLLFHYYDKDFNNEADTPDNFQSRRPNTSFCFLDIRSPGLGDTAMYLCATSNTGRAGRDTQYFGPGTRLTVL.

This clone came up a few times. The CDR3 DNA follows: TGTGCCAGCAGCGTAGATGGATCCGCGGGGGCGCGCACTGAAGCTTTCTTT. The encoded protein is CASSVDGSAGARTEAFF. The V call is TRBV9, the J call TRBJ1-1, with D perhaps TRBD1 (6 bases). This CDR3 comprises 17 residues. Trimming took 0 bases from V and 4 from J, leaving 19 bases between them. Germline V gene lookup returns CDR1 SGDLS and CDR2 YYNGEE.

This chain joins TRBV4-3 and TRBJ2-3; D ambiguous. Germline CDR1 and CDR2: LGHNA and YSLEER. CDR3 size: 14 residues. Trimming shortened V by 4 bases and J by 4 bases, and 12 bases separated the two germline ends. The DNA for the CDR3 is TGCGCCAGCAGCCGGACGGGCGGTCCAGATACGCAGTATTTT. It specifies CASSRTGGPDTQYF.

V is TRBV20-1 and J is TRBJ2-7; D not certain. The CDR3 has 10 amino acids. Trimming pared 3 bases from V and 8 bases from J, leaving 8 bases between. Germline-derived CDR1 and CDR2 are DFQATT and SNEGSKA (reference sequence). CDR3: CSASKVQQYF. CDR3 bases: TGCAGTGCTAGTAAGGTTCAGCAGTACTTC.

The gene calls are TRBV9 and TRBJ2-3; D is perhaps TRBD2 (5 bases). The ends were cut back, 0 bases at V and 1 base at J, with 9 bases in the middle. Germline loops: CDR1 SGDLS, CDR2 YYNGEE. This CDR3 is built from 15 residues. The CDR3 bases are TGTGCCAGCAGCGTAGTAGATAGCGGCACAGATACGCAGTATTTT. This gives the protein CASSVVDSGTDTQYF.

This chain links TRBV13 with TRBJ1-3, with a weak D call TRBD1 (6 bases). Deletions cut 5 bases from V and 0 bases from J, with 11 bases between. CDR1 and CDR2 (germline): PRHDT, FYEKMQ (reference sequence). This CDR3 spans 15 amino acids. The CDR3 nucleotides read TGTGCCAGCAGCCCCGGGGGGCGCTCTGGAAACACCATATATTTT. Translated: CASSPGGRSGNTIYF. Using reference TRBV13 and TRBJ1-3 for the parts outside the CDR3, the full variable domain is AAGVIQSPRHLIKEKRETATLKCYPIPRHDTVYWYQQGPGQDPQFLISFYEKMQSDKGSIPDRFSAQQFSDYHSELNMSSLELGDSALYFCASSPGGRSGNTIYFGEGSWLTVV.

Concerning this clone: Its ends do not fully match the called genes, so a read error is possible. V is TRBV11-2 and J is TRBJ2-3; TRBD2 aligns across 9 bases. CDR3 length: 16 residues. The germline V gene has CDR1 SGHAT and CDR2 FQNNGV. The chain's CDR3 is CASSLGSGTSIDTQYF. The DNA of the CDR3 is TGTGCCAGCAGCTTAGGATCCGGGACTAGCATAGATACGCAGTATTTT.

The chain joins TRBV9 to TRBJ2-7; 9 bases map to TRBD1. Germline V gene data show CDR1 as SGDLS and CDR2 as YYNGEE. V shed 0 bases, J shed 6 bases, and the junction held 10 bases outside the gene matches. The CDR3 length is 16 residues. CDR3 protein: CASSVAGGTGQVEQYF. CDR3 coding DNA: TGTGCCAGCAGCGTAGCCGGGGGGACAGGGCAGGTCGAGCAGTACTTC.

This chain uses TRBV7-2 with TRBJ2-2; TRBD2 matches at 12 bases. The CDR3 is made up of 16 amino acids. Germline V gene data show CDR1 as SGHTA and CDR2 as FQGNSA. Unmatched junction bases numbered 7, after V lost 4 bases and J lost 7 bases. Here the CDR3 reads CASSYQTSGRLGELFF. The DNA of the CDR3 is TGTGCCAGCAGCTATCAAACTAGCGGGAGGCTCGGGGAGCTGTTTTTT.

The rearrangement joins TRBV5-1 to TRBJ2-7; perhaps D is TRBD1 or TRBD2 (5 bases each). CDR3 size: 15 residues. Germline V lookup: CDR1 SGHRS, CDR2 YFSETQ. V was shortened by 0 bases and J by 0 bases, with 10 bases between the two germline ends. CDR3 loop: CASSLEGTTSYEQYF. The CDR3 DNA reads as TGCGCCAGCAGCTTGGAAGGGACGACCTCCTACGAGCAGTACTTC.

The gene calls are TRBV9 and TRBJ2-7, with D hard to call. The germline V and J ends were trimmed by 0 bases and 3 bases, with 16 bases remaining between them. CDR3 length: 16 amino acids. From germline, CDR1 is SGDLS and CDR2 YYNGEE. The CDR3: CASSVAGGGAYYEQYF. CDR3 nucleotides: TGTGCCAGCAGCGTAGCGGGCGGTGGCGCGTACTACGAGCAGTACTTC.

The V call is TRBV19, the J call TRBJ2-7, with 14 bases lining up with TRBD2. With 5 bases clipped from V and 6 bases from J, the junction kept 3 bases outside the gene matches. Germline V gene sequence: CDR1 LNHDA, CDR2 SQIVND (reference sequence). The CDR3 runs 14 residues. DNA of the CDR3: TGTGCCAGTAGTCGACTAGCGGGGGGGGTCGAGCAGTACTTC. Its translation: CASSRLAGGVEQYF.

V gene TRBV5-4 combines with J gene TRBJ2-3, with D possibly being TRBD1 or TRBD2 (6 bases each). The germline V gene has CDR1 SGHNT and CDR2 YYREEE (reference sequence). The CDR3 length is 14 residues. V was clipped by 4 bases and J by 2 bases, with 11 bases between them. CDR3 region: CASSRGQDTDTQYF. In nucleotides, the CDR3 is TGTGCCAGCAGCCGGGGGCAGGACACAGATACGCAGTATTTT.

The V and J genes are TRBV4-2 and TRBJ1-2; possibly TRBD1 for D (5 bases). The V gene's germline CDR1 is LGHNA and CDR2 YNFKEQ. The CDR3 spans 13 residues. V was clipped by 4 bases and J by 4 bases, with 10 bases between them. This chain's CDR3 is CASSLNGGYGYTF. In DNA form, the CDR3 reads TGTGCCAGCAGCCTCAACGGGGGCTATGGCTACACCTTC.

The genes are TRBV15 and TRBJ2-3, with 9 bases aligning to TRBD2. The CDR3 is 22 residues long. Germline V gene lookup returns CDR1 LNHNV and CDR2 YYDKDF (reference sequence). After removal of 1 base from V and 1 base from J, the junction contained 21 bases not matched to a gene. This CDR3 is CATSRVPGAGGPSRSGTDTQYF. The CDR3 DNA follows: TGTGCCACCAGCAGAGTGCCGGGGGCGGGAGGGCCCTCAAGATCGGGCACAGATACGCAGTATTTT. The entire variable domain, with the rest obtained from reference TRBV15 and TRBJ2-3, is as follows: DAMVIQNPRYQVTQFGKPVTLSCSQTLNHNVMYWYQQKSSQAPKLLFHYYDKDFNNEADTPDNFQSRRPNTSFCFLDIRSPGLGDTAMYLCATSRVPGAGGPSRSGTDTQYFGPGTRLTVL.

The V gene is TRBV4-3, the J gene TRBJ1-2; 8 positions match TRBD1. The germline CDR1 and CDR2 sequences are LGHNA and YSLEER. CDR3 length: 19 residues. V lost 0 bases and J lost 1; bases outside the gene matches: 13. CDR3 residues: CASSQDLMAGGLGNYGYTF. In DNA form, the CDR3 reads TGCGCCAGCAGCCAAGATCTTATGGCAGGGGGCCTGGGTAACTATGGCTACACCTTC.

The chain is built from TRBV30 and TRBJ1-1; 9 bases line up with TRBD1. The CDR3 runs 16 residues. J was trimmed by 8 bases and V by 1 base; bases with no gene match: 14. The germline V gene has CDR1 GTSNPN and CDR2 SVGIG (reference sequence). CDR3 residues: CAWSGAVRGDRVEAFF. CDR3 coding DNA: TGTGCCTGGAGTGGCGCTGTCCGCGGGGACAGGGTCGAAGCTTTCTTT.

This chain uses TRBV21-1 with TRBJ1-1; TRBD1 was called by the table and not checked on the DNA. TRBV21-1 is designated a pseudogene. This CDR3 has 13 amino acids. The CDR3 DNA follows: TGTGCCAGCACGGGACAGCTGAACACTGAAGCTTTCTTT. Translation gives CASTGQLNTEAFF.

The chain uses TRBV12-5 and TRBJ2-4; D remains ambiguous. This CDR3 has 12 amino acids. CDR1 and CDR2 (germline): LGHNT, FRNRAP. V dropped 2 bases and J dropped 6 bases, with 5 bases sitting between them. This chain's CDR3 is CASGLIRNIQYF. Written as DNA, the CDR3 is TGTGCTAGTGGTTTGATACGAAACATTCAGTACTTC.

The V and J genes are TRBV27 and TRBJ1-2; a weak D match, TRBD1 (6 bases). The CDR3 extends over 12 amino acids. CDR1 and CDR2 (germline): MNHEY, SMNVEV (reference sequence). The V gene lost 8 bases and the J gene lost 6 bases, with 13 bases spanning the gap. CDR3 coding DNA: TGTGCCAGCGGCGACGCAGGGGATGGCTACACCTTC. Translated: CASGDAGDGYTF.

The chain uses TRBV6-5 and TRBJ1-2; D is possibly TRBD1 (5 bases). V was pared by 6 bases and J by 4 bases, with 18 bases between. Germline CDR1 reads MNHEY; CDR2 reads SVGAGI. The CDR3 consists of 15 residues. The CDR3, as DNA: TGTGCCAGCAGCCTCCGGGACGGAAAAGTCTATGGCTACACCTTC. This codes for CASSLRDGKVYGYTF.

This chain uses TRBV5-6 with TRBJ2-5; D not certain. CDR3 size: 13 residues. Trimming removed 6 bases at V and 2 bases at J, with 11 bases between. Germline V gene lookup returns CDR1 SGHDT and CDR2 YYEEEE. CDR3 region: CASTIGAQETQYF. The CDR3 DNA sequence: TGTGCCAGCACCATTGGAGCGCAAGAGACCCAGTACTTC.

V usage is TRBV27 and J usage is TRBJ2-3; D is ambiguous. CDR3 length: 14 amino acids. Germline V lookup: CDR1 MNHEY, CDR2 SMNVEV (reference sequence). V lost 3 bases and J 6 bases, leaving 13 bases between the germline ends. Here the CDR3 reads CASSLNPAVDTQYF. In DNA form, the CDR3 reads TGTGCCAGCAGTTTGAATCCGGCGGTGGATACGCAGTATTTT.